This is a list of T cell receptor beta chains from one sample in a study of T cells in Graves' hyperthyroidism and ophthalmopathy. Using its own MiXCR run on the multiplex PCR reads, TCRdb lists one record per CDR3 protein. The sample has fewer than 40,000 distinct CDR3 sequences, about 53% seen once; the top ten hold roughly 27%. Sequenced material: blood. The origin of the receptors is a middle-aged woman with Graves' ophthalmopathy. Each CDR3 is given with its conserved first and last residue. The D gene is left open where the match is weak. Only some rows state a clone size, as once, few, many or a class for expanded clones.

many	TRBV4-2	TRBD2	TRBJ2-3	CASSRERGGVDTQYF	TGTGCCAGCAGCCGCGAGCGGGGGGGCGTGGATACGCAGTATTTT
many	TRBV5-1	TRBD1	TRBJ1-4	CASSHDRGDEKLFF	TGCGCCAGCAGCCACGACAGGGGGGATGAAAAACTGTTTTTT
many	TRBV6-5	TRBD1	TRBJ1-1	CASSYSPGQTNTEAFF	TGTGCCAGCAGTTACTCGCCGGGACAGACGAACACTGAAGCTTTCTTT
-	TRBV20-1	TRBD2	TRBJ2-5	CSARRGRFMETQYF	TGCAGTGCTAGACGCGGGAGGTTTATGGAGACCCAGTACTTC
many	TRBV11-3	TRBD1	TRBJ1-5	CASNQGGQPQHF	TGTGCCAGCAACCAGGGGGGTCAGCCCCAGCATTTT
many	TRBV7-2	-	TRBJ2-5	CASSFSMGAAQETQYF	TGTGCCAGCAGCTTCTCCATGGGGGCCGCTCAAGAGACCCAGTACTTC
-	TRBV19	TRBD1	TRBJ2-1	CASSPGTGRAFYNEQFF	TGTGCCAGTAGTCCCGGGACAGGGAGGGCCTTCTACAATGAGCAGTTCTTC
-	TRBV5-1	-	TRBJ1-1	CASSLAQLTGDTEAFF	TGCGCCAGCAGCTTGGCGCAGCTCACCGGGGACACTGAAGCTTTCTTT
many	TRBV25-1	TRBD1	TRBJ2-7	CASSARTGYSYEQYF	TGTGCCAGCAGTGCCCGGACAGGATACTCCTACGAGCAGTACTTC
-	TRBV11-3	-	TRBJ1-5	CASTSGRGDRNEHF	TGTGCCAGCACATCAGGGAGAGGGGATAGAAATGAGCATTTT
few	TRBV12-1	-	TRBJ1-1	CATRLGQGADTEAFF	TGTGCCACCAGGTTGGGTCAGGGGGCGGACACTGAAGCTTTCTTT
-	TRBV20-1	-	TRBJ2-1	CSAPPSGSTDTQFF	TGCAGTGCTCCTCCCAGCGGAAGCACAGATACGCAGTTCTTC
-	TRBV10-3	TRBD1	TRBJ2-1	CAIGRDREDNEQFF	TGTGCCATCGGAAGGGACAGGGAGGACAATGAGCAGTTCTTC
-	TRBV28	-	TRBJ2-3	CASSLLPPTDTQDF	TGTGCCAGCAGTTTATTACCACCCACAGATACGCAGGATTTT
once	TRBV7-4	TRBD1	TRBJ1-3	CASSLVDRGRAGNTIYF	TGTGCCAGCAGCTTAGTGGACAGGGGGCGTGCTGGAAACACCATATATTTT
many	TRBV9	-	TRBJ1-1	CASSVDPGLVAEAFF	TGTGCCAGCAGCGTAGATCCAGGGCTGGTTGCTGAAGCTTTCTTT
-	TRBV5-5	-	TRBJ1-3	CASSLGGAGSTIYF	TGTGCCAGCAGCCTCGGGGGGGCTGGAAGCACCATATATTTT
many	TRBV5-1	TRBD2	TRBJ2-3	CASSFSSGRDTQYF	TGCGCCAGCAGCTTCAGTAGCGGGAGAGATACGCAGTATTTT
-	TRBV2	-	TRBJ1-4	CASEGLDNEKLFF	TGTGCCTCGGAGGGACTGGATAATGAAAAACTGTTTTTT
-	TRBV10-3	-	TRBJ1-2	CAILTGNSNYGYTF	TGTGCCATCCTCACGGGGAACTCAAACTATGGCTACACCTTC
many	TRBV6-2/TRBV6-3	-	TRBJ2-2	CASSYRDTGELFF	TGTGCCAGCAGTTATAGAGACACCGGGGAGCTGTTTTTT
medium-sized	TRBV7-3	-	TRBJ2-6	CASSGQRVTGANVLTF	TGTGCCAGCAGCGGGCAAAGGGTGACTGGGGCCAACGTCCTGACTTTC
-	TRBV7-3	TRBD2	TRBJ2-5	CASSHSLPGLAGGQETQYF	TGTGCCAGCAGCCACTCCTTACCGGGACTAGCGGGGGGGCAGGAGACCCAGTACTTC
few	TRBV15	-	TRBJ2-5	CATSRDREETQYF	TGTGCCACCAGCAGAGATAGGGAAGAGACCCAGTACTTC
many	TRBV27	TRBD2	TRBJ2-7	CASKREGRFEQYF	TGTGCCAGCAAACGGGAGGGCCGTTTCGAGCAGTACTTC
many	TRBV20-1	-	TRBJ1-1	CSASSLGGDTEAFF	TGCAGTGCTAGCTCCCTAGGGGGGGACACTGAAGCTTTCTTT
-	TRBV5-1	TRBD1	TRBJ1-3	CANKGGGAGNTIYF	TGCGCCAACAAAGGGGGCGGGGCTGGAAACACCATATATTTT
-	TRBV6-1	-	TRBJ2-2	CASSEGHRTGELFF	TGTGCCAGCAGTGAGGGACATAGGACCGGGGAGCTGTTTTTT
-	TRBV24-1	-	TRBJ2-3	CATSDLRQGGLTQYF	TGTGCCACCAGTGATTTAAGACAGGGAGGTCTGACGCAGTATTTT
-	TRBV2	-	TRBJ2-2	CASKAAPTGELFF	TGTGCCAGCAAGGCCGCGCCGACCGGGGAGCTGTTTTTT
-	TRBV5-1	-	TRBJ1-6	CASSLGQAHSPLHF	TGCGCCAGCAGCTTGGGACAGGCCCATTCACCCCTCCACTTT
-	TRBV6-1	TRBD2	TRBJ2-7	CASSGGTSGSYEQYF	TGTGCCAGCAGTGGGGGGACTAGCGGGAGTTACGAGCAGTACTTC
few	TRBV6-2/TRBV6-3	-	TRBJ2-7	CAFDPRQKTDFAYEQYF	TGTGCCTTCGACCCCAGGCAAAAGACAGACTTTGCCTACGAGCAGTACTTC
medium-sized	TRBV10-2	-	TRBJ2-7	CASGRDSRYEQYF	TGCGCCAGCGGTAGAGATTCGAGGTACGAGCAGTACTTC
-	TRBV24-1	TRBD1	TRBJ2-7	CATSPGQGVEQYF	TGTGCCACCAGTCCCGGACAGGGGGTCGAGCAGTACTTC
many	TRBV6-5	TRBD1	TRBJ1-1	CASSPLTGALAEAFF	TGTGCCAGCAGTCCTCTCACAGGGGCTTTGGCTGAAGCTTTCTTT
many	TRBV2	-	TRBJ1-4	CASSELTSNEKLFF	TGTGCCAGCAGTGAACTGACGAGTAATGAAAAACTGTTTTTT
-	TRBV20-1	TRBD1	TRBJ2-7	CSARGGQGAYEQYF	TGCAGTGCTAGAGGGGGACAGGGGGCTTACGAGCAGTACTTC
many	TRBV5-6	-	TRBJ1-6	CASSLAGLTRHGSPLHF	TGTGCCAGCAGCTTGGCTGGACTCACGCGGCATGGTTCACCCCTCCACTTT
-	TRBV9	TRBD1	TRBJ1-2	CASSVYPGQGNTF	TGTGCCAGCAGCGTCTATCCGGGACAGGGAAACACCTTT
many	TRBV11-1	TRBD2	TRBJ2-1	CASSLFPSSGSHDEQFF	TGTGCCAGCAGCTTATTTCCCTCTAGCGGGTCTCACGATGAGCAGTTCTTC
-	TRBV7-9	TRBD2	TRBJ2-7	CASSLGTSGGGYEQYF	TGTGCCAGCAGCTTGGGGACTAGCGGGGGGGGATACGAGCAGTACTTC
many	TRBV28	-	TRBJ1-6	CASSGTVYNSPLHF	TGTGCCAGCAGTGGGACGGTCTATAATTCACCCCTCCACTTT
many	TRBV6-5	-	TRBJ2-7	CASSYGSDYEQYF	TGTGCCAGCAGTTACGGCAGCGACTACGAGCAGTACTTC
-	TRBV7-2	-	TRBJ2-7	CASSPQGTQYF	TGTGCCAGCAGCCCCCAGGGGACTCAGTACTTC
-	TRBV29-1	-	TRBJ1-2	CSVVGSNYGYTF	TGCAGCGTTGTAGGCAGCAACTATGGCTACACCTTC
-	TRBV20-1	-	TRBJ1-3	CSAHRDGRPNTIYF	TGCAGTGCTCACCGGGACGGCCGACCGAACACCATATATTTT
-	TRBV7-9	TRBD2	TRBJ2-1	CASSSTSGTDTQFF	TGTGCCAGCAGCTCGACTAGCGGCACAGATACGCAGTTCTTC
-	TRBV24-1	TRBD2	TRBJ2-1	CATSATSGARGEQFF	TGTGCCACCAGTGCAACTAGCGGGGCGAGGGGTGAGCAGTTCTTC
few	TRBV4-3	TRBD1	TRBJ1-2	CVSSQEDRVGYGYTF	TGCGTCAGCAGCCAAGAGGACAGGGTTGGCTATGGCTACACCTTC
-	TRBV4-2	TRBD1	TRBJ1-5	CASSQSTQGARGRQPQHF	TGTGCCAGCAGCCAATCTACACAGGGGGCGCGAGGGCGTCAGCCCCAGCATTTT
many	TRBV6-1	TRBD1	TRBJ2-5	CASSRDRGVETQYF	TGTGCCAGCAGCCGGGACAGGGGAGTCGAGACCCAGTACTTC